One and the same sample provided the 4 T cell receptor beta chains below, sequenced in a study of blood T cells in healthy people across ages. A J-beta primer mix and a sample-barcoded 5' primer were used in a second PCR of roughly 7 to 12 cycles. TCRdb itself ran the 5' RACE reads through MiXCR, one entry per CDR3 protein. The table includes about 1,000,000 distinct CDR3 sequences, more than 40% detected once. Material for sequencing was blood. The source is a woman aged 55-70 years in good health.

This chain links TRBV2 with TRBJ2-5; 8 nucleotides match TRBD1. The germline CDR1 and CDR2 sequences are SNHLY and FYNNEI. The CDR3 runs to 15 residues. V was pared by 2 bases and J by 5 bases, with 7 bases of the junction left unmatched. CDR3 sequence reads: CASSEYYRGSETQYF. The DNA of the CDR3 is TGTGCCAGCAGTGAATACTACAGGGGGTCGGAGACCCAGTACTTC.

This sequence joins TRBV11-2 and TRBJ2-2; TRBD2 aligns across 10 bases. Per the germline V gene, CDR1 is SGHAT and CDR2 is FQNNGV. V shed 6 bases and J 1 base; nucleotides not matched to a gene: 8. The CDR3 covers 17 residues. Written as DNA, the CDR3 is TGTGCCAGCAGAAGAGAGGCTAGCGGGAGGAACACCGGGGAGCTGTTTTTT. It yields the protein CASRREASGRNTGELFF.

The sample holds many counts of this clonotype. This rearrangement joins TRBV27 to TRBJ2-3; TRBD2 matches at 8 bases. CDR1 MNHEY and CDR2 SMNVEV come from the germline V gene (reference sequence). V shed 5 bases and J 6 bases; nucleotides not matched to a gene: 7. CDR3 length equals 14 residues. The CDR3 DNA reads TGTGCCAGCAGTGTCCGGGAGGGCGTGGATACGCAGTATTTT. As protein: CASSVREGVDTQYF.

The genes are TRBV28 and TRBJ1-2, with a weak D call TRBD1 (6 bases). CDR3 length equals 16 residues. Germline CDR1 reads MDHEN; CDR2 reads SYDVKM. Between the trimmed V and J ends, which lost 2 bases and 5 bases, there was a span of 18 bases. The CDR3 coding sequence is TGTGCCAGCAGTTTAGCGGACGGAAGGGGGGCTTATGGCTACACCTTC. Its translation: CASSLADGRGAYGYTF.